The sequence of this T cell receptor beta chain was determined in a study of early T cells in non-severe SARS-CoV-2 infection. Turning to the study itself: Sequencing input comprised bulk RNA from unsorted whole blood; chain pairing was not available.

Using its own MiXCR run on the 5' RACE reads, TCRdb lists one record per CDR3 protein. There are roughly 120,000 distinct CDR3 sequences in the sample; approximately 12% occur only once, and around 3.7% lies in the top ten. This CDR3 contains 13 residues. Germline V gives CDR1 MDHEN, CDR2 SYDVKM. V was trimmed by 7 bases and J by 6 bases, leaving 16 bases between them. The source of this sequence is an adult who was a healthcare worker with PCR-confirmed SARS-CoV-2 infection or an uninfected control (not recorded which). The genes are TRBV28 and TRBJ2-7; D may be TRBD2 (7 bases). The sample in question was whole blood, obtained at baseline. The CDR3 DNA follows: TGTGCCAGCATCCCCATGGGGGGGGCCGAGCAGTACTTC. Its protein product is CASIPMGGAEQYF. The full variable domain, rest sourced from reference TRBV28 and TRBJ2-7, is DVKVTQSSRYLVKRTGEKVFLECVQDMDHENMFWYRQDPGLGLRLIYFSYDVKMKEKGDIPEGYSVSREKKERFSLILESASTNQTSMYLCASIPMGGAEQYFGPGTRLTVT.